A selection of T cell receptor beta chains follows, all from one sample in a study of T cell responses to AZD1222 COVID-19 vaccine. The assay was immunoSEQ multiplex PCR, and TCRdb's table has in-frame clones only and misses some. Found here are over 100,000 clones, 90% of them singletons; the top ten hold 6.9%. The starting material was peripheral blood, obtained on day 0 of AZD1222 vaccination. These receptors all come from an adult in good health. CDR3s include the opening cysteine and the closing phenylalanine or tryptophan. D genes are given only for firm matches. Only some rows state a clone size, as once, few, many or a class for expanded clones.

TRBJ1-2	-	-	TRBV7-2	CASLQDNYGYTF	TGTGCCAGCCTACAGGATAACTATGGCTACACCTTC
TRBJ2-7	-	-	TRBV5-6	CASSFMGEQYF	TGTGCCAGCAGCTTTATGGGGGAGCAGTACTTC
TRBJ1-1	TRBD1	-	TRBV28	CASSPSPGQGNTEAFF	TGTGCCAGCAGTCCAAGCCCGGGACAGGGGAACACTGAAGCTTTCTTT
TRBJ2-3	TRBD2	-	TRBV5-1	CASSLGLAGRKLTDTQYF	TGCGCCAGCAGCTTGGGGCTAGCGGGGCGAAAACTCACAGATACGCAGTATTTT
TRBJ2-4	TRBD2	-	TRBV4-2	CASSQGLAGVRNIQYF	TGTGCCAGCAGCCAAGGGCTAGCGGGGGTTAGAAACATTCAGTACTTC
TRBJ1-3	TRBD1	-	TRBV28	CASSSGGSGNTIYF	TGTGCCAGCAGCTCAGGGGGCTCTGGAAACACCATATATTTT
TRBJ1-4	-	-	TRBV5-1	CASSPGPSNEKLFF	TGCGCCAGCAGCCCGGGACCCTCTAATGAAAAACTGTTTTTT
TRBJ1-6	-	-	TRBV9	CASSPTREGGLALHF	TGTGCCAGCAGCCCTACCCGTGAGGGGGGTCTGGCCCTCCACTTT
TRBJ1-1	-	-	TRBV11-3	CASSWNMNTEAFF	TGTGCCAGCAGCTGGAACATGAACACTGAAGCTTTCTTT
TRBJ2-7	-	-	TRBV6-6	CASRVGGTYEQYF	TGTGCCAGCAGAGTCGGGGGTACCTACGAGCAGTACTTC
TRBJ2-1	TRBD2	-	TRBV11-2	CASSLAGGRDSYNEQFF	TGTGCCAGCAGCTTAGCCGGGGGGAGGGACTCCTACAATGAGCAGTTCTTC
TRBJ2-1	TRBD2	-	TRBV6-5	CASSSLAGGSGEQFF	TGTGCCAGCAGTTCACTAGCGGGGGGCTCAGGTGAGCAGTTCTTC
TRBJ1-5	-	-	TRBV6-1	CASSGRPRYSNQPQHF	TGTGCCAGCAGTGGGAGGCCCCGATATAGCAATCAGCCCCAGCATTTT
TRBJ1-5	TRBD1	-	TRBV6-5	CASTGQSHQPQHF	TGTGCCAGCACGGGACAGTCCCATCAGCCCCAGCATTTT
TRBJ1-6	-	-	TRBV5-1	CASSFNYNSPLHF	TGCGCCAGCAGCTTTAACTATAATTCACCCCTCCACTTT
TRBJ1-3	-	-	TRBV3-1/TRBV3-2	CASSQDEWGLGNTIYF	TGTGCCAGCAGCCAAGATGAATGGGGGCTCGGAAACACCATATATTTT
TRBJ2-7	-	few	TRBV10-1	CASSESGDFEEQYF	TGCGCCAGCAGTGAGTCAGGGGACTTCGAGGAGCAGTACTTC
TRBJ2-7	-	-	TRBV12-3/TRBV12-4	CASSSGQTYEQYF	TGTGCCAGCAGTTCCGGACAGACCTACGAGCAGTACTTC
TRBJ1-1	-	-	TRBV5-1	CASSIVANTEAFF	TGCGCCAGCAGCATCGTTGCGAACACTGAAGCTTTCTTT
TRBJ2-3	-	once	TRBV5-5	CASSLVFGGSDTQYF	TGTGCCAGCAGCTTGGTATTTGGGGGTTCAGATACGCAGTATTTT
TRBJ1-1	-	-	TRBV11-3	CASSLEGGTEAFF	TGTGCCAGCAGCTTAGAGGGGGGCACTGAAGCTTTCTTT
TRBJ2-7	-	-	TRBV7-9	CASSPRRTLRRDEQYF	TGTGCCAGCAGCCCCAGACGGACCCTTAGGAGGGACGAGCAGTACTTC
TRBJ2-1	-	-	TRBV18	CASSPLGPPLPTEQFF	TGTGCCAGCTCACCCTTGGGCCCACCACTTCCTACTGAGCAGTTCTTC
TRBJ1-2	TRBD1	many	TRBV27	CATKGQGHGYTF	TGTGCCACCAAGGGACAGGGCCATGGCTACACCTTC
TRBJ2-7	-	-	TRBV28	CASSAIGTEDYEQYF	TGTGCCAGCAGTGCCATCGGGACGGAAGACTACGAGCAGTACTTC
TRBJ2-5	TRBD1	-	TRBV5-8	CASSLSHLTGGTQYF	TGTGCCAGCAGCTTATCACATTTGACAGGGGGGACCCAGTACTTC
TRBJ1-6	TRBD1	-	TRBV27	CASSTGGGNSPLHF	TGTGCCAGCAGTACAGGGGGTGGTAATTCACCCCTCCACTTT
TRBJ2-7	TRBD1	-	TRBV30	CAWRGQVSYEQYF	TGTGCCTGGAGGGGACAGGTCTCCTACGAGCAGTACTTC
TRBJ2-1	-	few	TRBV20-1	CSASSVGYNEQFF	TGCAGTGCTAGTAGCGTGGGCTACAATGAGCAGTTCTTC
TRBJ2-7	TRBD1	-	TRBV30	CAWRDDRGADEQYF	TGTGCCTGGCGGGACGACAGGGGCGCGGACGAGCAGTACTTC
TRBJ1-5	TRBD1	-	TRBV2	CASSEVGGSEPQHF	TGTGCCAGCAGTGAGGTAGGGGGCTCGGAGCCCCAGCATTTT
TRBJ2-7	-	few	TRBV7-9	CASSLAGVSYEQYF	TGTGCCAGCAGCCTGGCAGGGGTTTCCTACGAGCAGTACTTC
TRBJ2-2	-	-	TRBV12-3/TRBV12-4	CASSPQGGELFF	TGTGCCAGCAGCCCCCAGGGCGGGGAGCTGTTTTTT
TRBJ1-3	-	-	TRBV15	CATSSGPRGAYGNTIYF	TGTGCCACCAGCAGTGGACCCAGGGGAGCATATGGAAACACCATATATTTT
TRBJ2-7	-	once	TRBV10-2	CASSEGYEQYF	TGCGCCAGCAGTGAAGGCTACGAGCAGTACTTC